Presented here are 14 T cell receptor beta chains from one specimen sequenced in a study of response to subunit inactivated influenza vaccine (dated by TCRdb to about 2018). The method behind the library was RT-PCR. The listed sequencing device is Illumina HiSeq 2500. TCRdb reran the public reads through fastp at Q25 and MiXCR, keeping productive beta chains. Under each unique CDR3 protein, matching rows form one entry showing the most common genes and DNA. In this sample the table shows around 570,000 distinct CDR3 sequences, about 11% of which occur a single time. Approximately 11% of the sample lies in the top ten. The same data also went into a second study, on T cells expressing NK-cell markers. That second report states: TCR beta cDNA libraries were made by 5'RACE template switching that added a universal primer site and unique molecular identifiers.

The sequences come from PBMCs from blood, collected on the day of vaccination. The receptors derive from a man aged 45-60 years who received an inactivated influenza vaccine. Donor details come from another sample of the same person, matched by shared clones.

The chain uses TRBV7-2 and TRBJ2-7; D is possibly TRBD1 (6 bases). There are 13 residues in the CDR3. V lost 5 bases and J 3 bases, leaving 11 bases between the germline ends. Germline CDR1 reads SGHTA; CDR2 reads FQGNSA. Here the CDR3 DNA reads TGTGCCAGCAGCCCTCAGGGGTTCTACGAGCAGTACTTC. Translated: CASSPQGFYEQYF.

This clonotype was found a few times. The CDR3 sequence is CASSLWVALGRTDTQYF. The CDR3 bases are TGCGCCAGCAGCTTGTGGGTGGCCCTCGGTCGCACAGATACGCAGTATTTT. The rearrangement links TRBV5-1 to TRBJ2-3, with D hard to call. The CDR3 spans 17 residues. Deletions cut 1 base from V and 1 base from J, with 16 bases between. CDR1 and CDR2 from the germline V gene are SGHRS and YFSETQ. The full variable domain, completed using reference TRBV5-1 and TRBJ2-3, is KAGVTQTPRYLIKTRGQQVTLSCSPISGHRSVSWYQQTPGQGLQFLFEYFSETQRNKGNFPGRFSGRQFSNSRSEMNVSTLELGDSALYLCASSLWVALGRTDTQYFGPGTRLTVL.

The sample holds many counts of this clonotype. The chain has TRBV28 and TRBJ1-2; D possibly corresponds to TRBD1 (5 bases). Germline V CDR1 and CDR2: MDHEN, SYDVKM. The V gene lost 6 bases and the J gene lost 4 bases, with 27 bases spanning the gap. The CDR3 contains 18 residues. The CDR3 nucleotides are TGTGCCAGCAGAAACCACCTAAAGAAGGACAAGGAGAGCTATGGCTACACCTTC. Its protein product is CASRNHLKKDKESYGYTF.

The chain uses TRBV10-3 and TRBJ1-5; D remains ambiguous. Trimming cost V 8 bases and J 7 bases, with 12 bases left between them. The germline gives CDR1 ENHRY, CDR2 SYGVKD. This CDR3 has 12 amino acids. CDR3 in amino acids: CAIGHPRQPQHF. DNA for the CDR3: TGTGCCATCGGGCACCCCCGGCAGCCCCAGCATTTT.

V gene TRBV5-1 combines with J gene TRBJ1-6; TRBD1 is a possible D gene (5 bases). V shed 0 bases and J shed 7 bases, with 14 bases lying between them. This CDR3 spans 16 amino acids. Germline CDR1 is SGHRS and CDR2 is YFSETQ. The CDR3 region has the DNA TGCGCCAGCAGCTTGGATGACGGGGGAATAAATTCACCCCTCCACTTT. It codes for CASSLDDGGINSPLHF.

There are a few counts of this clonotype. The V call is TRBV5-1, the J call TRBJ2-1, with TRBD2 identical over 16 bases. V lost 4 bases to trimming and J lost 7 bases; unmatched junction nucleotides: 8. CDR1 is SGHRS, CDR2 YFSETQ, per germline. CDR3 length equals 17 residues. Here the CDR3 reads CASSTGTSGGAKNEQFF. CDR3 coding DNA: TGCGCCAGCAGCACCGGGACTAGCGGGGGGGCGAAAAATGAGCAGTTCTTC.

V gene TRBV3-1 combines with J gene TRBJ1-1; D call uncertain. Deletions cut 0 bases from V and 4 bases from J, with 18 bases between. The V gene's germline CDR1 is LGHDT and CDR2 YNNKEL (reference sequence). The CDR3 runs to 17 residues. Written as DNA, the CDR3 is TGTGCCAGCAGCCAAGATTGGGGAAGGCCCGAGGTCACTGAAGCTTTCTTT. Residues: CASSQDWGRPEVTEAFF.

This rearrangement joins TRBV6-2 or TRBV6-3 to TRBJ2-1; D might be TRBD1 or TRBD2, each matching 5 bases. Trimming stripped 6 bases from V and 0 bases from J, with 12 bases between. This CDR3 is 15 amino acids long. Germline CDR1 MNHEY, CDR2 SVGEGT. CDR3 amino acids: CASSYGGPSYNEQFF. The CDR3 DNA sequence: TGTGCCAGCAGCTATGGGGGTCCCTCCTACAATGAGCAGTTCTTC.

In DNA form, the CDR3 reads TGTGCCAGCAGTTTACAACAGGGGGCCAATGAGCAGTTCTTC. The encoded protein is CASSLQQGANEQFF. The V call is TRBV12-3 or TRBV12-4, the J call TRBJ2-1, with 9 nucleotides matching TRBD1. The CDR3 spans 14 residues. Trimming cost V 2 bases and J 6 bases; bases outside gene matches: 2.

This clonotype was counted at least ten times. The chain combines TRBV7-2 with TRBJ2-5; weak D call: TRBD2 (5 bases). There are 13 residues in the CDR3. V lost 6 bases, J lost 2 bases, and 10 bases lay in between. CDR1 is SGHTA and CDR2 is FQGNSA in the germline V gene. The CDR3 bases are TGTGCCAGCAGTATTAGCGTTCAAGAGACCCAGTACTTC. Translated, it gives CASSISVQETQYF.

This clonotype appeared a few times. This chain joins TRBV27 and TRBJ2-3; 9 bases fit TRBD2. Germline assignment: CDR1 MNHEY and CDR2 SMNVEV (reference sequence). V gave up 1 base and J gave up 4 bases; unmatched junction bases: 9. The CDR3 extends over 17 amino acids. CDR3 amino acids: CASSLFSSGRGADTQYF. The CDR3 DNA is TGTGCCAGCAGTTTATTTAGTAGCGGGAGAGGAGCAGATACGCAGTATTTT.

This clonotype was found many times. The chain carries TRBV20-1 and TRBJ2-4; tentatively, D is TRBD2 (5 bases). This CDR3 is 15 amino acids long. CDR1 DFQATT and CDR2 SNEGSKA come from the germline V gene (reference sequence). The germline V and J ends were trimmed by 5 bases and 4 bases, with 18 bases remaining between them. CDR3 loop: CSADDPAEGKNIQYF. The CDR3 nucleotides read TGCAGTGCTGATGACCCGGCCGAGGGTAAAAACATTCAGTACTTC.

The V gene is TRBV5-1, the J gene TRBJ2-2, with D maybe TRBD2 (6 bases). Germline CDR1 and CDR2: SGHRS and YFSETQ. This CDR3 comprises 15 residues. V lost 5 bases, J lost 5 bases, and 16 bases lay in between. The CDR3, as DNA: TGCGCCAGCAGTGAGGGACTGGTGAAGACCGGGGAGCTGTTTTTT. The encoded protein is CASSEGLVKTGELFF.

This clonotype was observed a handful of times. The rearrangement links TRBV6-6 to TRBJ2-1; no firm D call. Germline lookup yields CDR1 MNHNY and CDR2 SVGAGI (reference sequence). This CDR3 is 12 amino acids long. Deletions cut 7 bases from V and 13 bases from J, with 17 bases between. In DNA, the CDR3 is TGTGCCAGCACCCTAAGCGAAGGACCCCAGTTCTTC. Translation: CASTLSEGPQFF.